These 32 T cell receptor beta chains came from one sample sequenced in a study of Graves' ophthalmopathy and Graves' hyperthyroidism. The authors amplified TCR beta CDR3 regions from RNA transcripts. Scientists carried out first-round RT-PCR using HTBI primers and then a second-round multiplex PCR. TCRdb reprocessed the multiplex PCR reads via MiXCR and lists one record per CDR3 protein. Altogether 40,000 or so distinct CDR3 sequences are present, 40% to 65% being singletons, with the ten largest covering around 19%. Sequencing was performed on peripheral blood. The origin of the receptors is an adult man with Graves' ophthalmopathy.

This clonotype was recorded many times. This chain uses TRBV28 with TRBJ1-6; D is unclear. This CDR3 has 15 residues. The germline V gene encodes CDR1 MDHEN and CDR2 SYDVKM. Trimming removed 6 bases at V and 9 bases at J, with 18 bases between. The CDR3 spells CASRETETTGSPLHF. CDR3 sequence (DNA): TGTGCCAGCAGGGAGACGGAAACCACGGGTTCACCCCTCCACTTT. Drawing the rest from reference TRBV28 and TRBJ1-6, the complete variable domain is DVKVTQSSRYLVKRTGEKVFLECVQDMDHENMFWYRQDPGLGLRLIYFSYDVKMKEKGDIPEGYSVSREKKERFSLILESASTNQTSMYLCASRETETTGSPLHFGNGTRLTVT.

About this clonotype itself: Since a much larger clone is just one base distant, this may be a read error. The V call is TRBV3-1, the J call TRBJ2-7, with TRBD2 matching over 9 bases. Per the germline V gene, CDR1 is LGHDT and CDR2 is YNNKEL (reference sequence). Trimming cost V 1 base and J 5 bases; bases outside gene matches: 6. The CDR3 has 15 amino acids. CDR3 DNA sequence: TGTGCCAGCAGCCAAGGGGCGGGAGGGTTCGACGAGCAGTACTTC. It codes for CASSQGAGGFDEQYF.

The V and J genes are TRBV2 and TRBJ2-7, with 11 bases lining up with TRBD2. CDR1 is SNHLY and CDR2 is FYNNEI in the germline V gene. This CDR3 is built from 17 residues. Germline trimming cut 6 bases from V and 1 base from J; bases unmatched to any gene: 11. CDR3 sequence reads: CASSRTSGSGISYEQYF. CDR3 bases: TGTGCCAGCAGCCGCACTAGCGGGAGTGGAATTTCCTACGAGCAGTACTTC.

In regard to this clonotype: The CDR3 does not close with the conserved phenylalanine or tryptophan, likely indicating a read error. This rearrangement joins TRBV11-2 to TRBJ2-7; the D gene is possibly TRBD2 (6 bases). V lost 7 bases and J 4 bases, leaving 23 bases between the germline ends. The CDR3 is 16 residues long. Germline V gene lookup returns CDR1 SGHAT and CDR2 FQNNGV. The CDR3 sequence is CASNPTDSTAGYEQYL. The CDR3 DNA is TGTGCCAGCAACCCCACCGACTCCACCGCGGGGTACGAGCAGTACCTC.

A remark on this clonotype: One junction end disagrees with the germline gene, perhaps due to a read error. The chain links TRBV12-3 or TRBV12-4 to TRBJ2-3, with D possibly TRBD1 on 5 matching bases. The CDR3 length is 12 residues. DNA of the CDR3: TGTACCAGCAGTCCCCAGGGCGTTGAGCAGTATTTT. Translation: CTSSPQGVEQYF.

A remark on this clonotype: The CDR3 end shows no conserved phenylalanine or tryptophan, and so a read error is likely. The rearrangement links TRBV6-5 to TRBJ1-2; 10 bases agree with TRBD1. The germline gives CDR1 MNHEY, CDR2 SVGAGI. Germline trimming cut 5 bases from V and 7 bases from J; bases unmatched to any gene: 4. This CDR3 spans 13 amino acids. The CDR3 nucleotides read TGTGCCAGCAGTGACGGACAGGGGGTTGGCTACACCGTC. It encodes CASSDGQGVGYTV.

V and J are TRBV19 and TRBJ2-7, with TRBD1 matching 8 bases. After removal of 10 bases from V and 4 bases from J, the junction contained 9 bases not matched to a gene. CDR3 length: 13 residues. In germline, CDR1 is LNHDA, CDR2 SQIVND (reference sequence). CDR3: CATKDRGVYEQYF. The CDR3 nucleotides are TGTGCCACCAAAGACAGGGGCGTATACGAGCAGTACTTC.

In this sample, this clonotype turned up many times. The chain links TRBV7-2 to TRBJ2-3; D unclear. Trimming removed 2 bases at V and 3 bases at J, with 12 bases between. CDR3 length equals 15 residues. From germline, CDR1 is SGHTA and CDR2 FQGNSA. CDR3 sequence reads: CASSLPERATDTQYF. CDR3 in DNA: TGTGCCAGCAGCTTACCTGAACGGGCGACAGATACGCAGTATTTT.

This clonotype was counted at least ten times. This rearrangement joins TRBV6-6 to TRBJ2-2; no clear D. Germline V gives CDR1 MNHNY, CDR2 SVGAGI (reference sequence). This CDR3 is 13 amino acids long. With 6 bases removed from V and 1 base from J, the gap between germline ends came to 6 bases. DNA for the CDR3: TGTGCCAGCAGGACAATGAACACCGGGGAGCTGTTTTTT. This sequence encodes CASRTMNTGELFF.

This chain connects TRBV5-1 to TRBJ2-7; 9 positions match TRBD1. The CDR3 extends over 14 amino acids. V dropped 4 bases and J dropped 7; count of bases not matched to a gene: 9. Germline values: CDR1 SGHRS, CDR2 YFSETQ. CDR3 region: CASSLRDRAHEQYF. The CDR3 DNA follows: TGCGCCAGCAGCCTCCGGGACAGGGCCCATGAGCAGTACTTC. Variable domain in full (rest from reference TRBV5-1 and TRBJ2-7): KAGVTQTPRYLIKTRGQQVTLSCSPISGHRSVSWYQQTPGQGLQFLFEYFSETQRNKGNFPGRFSGRQFSNSRSEMNVSTLELGDSALYLCASSLRDRAHEQYFGPGTRLTVT.

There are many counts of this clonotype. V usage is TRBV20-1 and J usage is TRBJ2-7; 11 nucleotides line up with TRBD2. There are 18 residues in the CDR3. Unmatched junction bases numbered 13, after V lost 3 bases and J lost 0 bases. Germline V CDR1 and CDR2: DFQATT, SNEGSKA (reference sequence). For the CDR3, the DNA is TGCAGTGCTAGCGCCGAACTAGCGGGGGCTTTGAGCTCCTACGAGCAGTACGTC. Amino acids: CSASAELAGALSSYEQYV.

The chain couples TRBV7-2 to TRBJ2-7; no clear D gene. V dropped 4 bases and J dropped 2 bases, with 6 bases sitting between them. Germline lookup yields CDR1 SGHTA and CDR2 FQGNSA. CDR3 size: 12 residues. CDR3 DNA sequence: TGTGCCAGCAGCTATGGGACCTACGAGCAGTACTTC. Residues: CASSYGTYEQYF.

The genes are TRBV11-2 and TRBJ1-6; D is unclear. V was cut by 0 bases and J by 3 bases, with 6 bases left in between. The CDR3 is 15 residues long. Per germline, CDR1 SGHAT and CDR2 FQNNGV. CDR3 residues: CASSLDRFYNSPLHF. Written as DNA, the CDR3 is TGTGCCAGCAGCTTAGACCGTTTCTATAATTCACCCCTCCACTTT.

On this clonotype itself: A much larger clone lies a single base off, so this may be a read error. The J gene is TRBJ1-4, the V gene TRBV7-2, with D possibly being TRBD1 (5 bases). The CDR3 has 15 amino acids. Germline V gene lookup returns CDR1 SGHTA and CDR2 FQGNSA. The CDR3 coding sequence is TGTGCCAGCAGTTCGTCGGGGGACGGGAATGAAAAACTGGTTTTT. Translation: CASSSSGDGNEKLVF.

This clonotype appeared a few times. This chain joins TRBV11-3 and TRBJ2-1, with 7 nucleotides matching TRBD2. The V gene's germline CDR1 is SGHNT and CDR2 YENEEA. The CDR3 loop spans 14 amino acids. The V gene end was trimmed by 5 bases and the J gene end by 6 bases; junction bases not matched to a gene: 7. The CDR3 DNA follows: TGTGCCAGCAGCCAGGGACTAACTATCAATGAGCAGTTCTTC. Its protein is CASSQGLTINEQFF.

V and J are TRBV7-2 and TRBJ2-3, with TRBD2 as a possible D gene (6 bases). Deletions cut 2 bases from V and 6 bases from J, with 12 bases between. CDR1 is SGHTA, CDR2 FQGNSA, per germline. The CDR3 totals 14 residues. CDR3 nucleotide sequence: TGTGCCAGCAGCTTAATGGGACTCGGGGATACGCAGTATTTT. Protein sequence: CASSLMGLGDTQYF.

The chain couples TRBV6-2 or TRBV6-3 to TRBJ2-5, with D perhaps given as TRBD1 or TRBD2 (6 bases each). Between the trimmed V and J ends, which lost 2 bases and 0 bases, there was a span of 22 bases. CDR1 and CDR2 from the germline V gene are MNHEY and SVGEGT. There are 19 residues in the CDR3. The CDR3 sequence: CASSYRAGLGGRDQETQYF. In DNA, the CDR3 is TGTGCCAGCAGTTACCGTGCGGGGCTCGGGGGCCGTGACCAAGAGACCCAGTACTTC.

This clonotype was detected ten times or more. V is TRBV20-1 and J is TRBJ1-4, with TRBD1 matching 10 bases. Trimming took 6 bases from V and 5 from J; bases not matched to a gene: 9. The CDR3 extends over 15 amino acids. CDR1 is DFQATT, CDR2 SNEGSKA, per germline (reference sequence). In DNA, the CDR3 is TGCAGTGCGCATGACAGGGGGCGCATGAATGAAAAACTGTTTTTT. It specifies CSAHDRGRMNEKLFF.

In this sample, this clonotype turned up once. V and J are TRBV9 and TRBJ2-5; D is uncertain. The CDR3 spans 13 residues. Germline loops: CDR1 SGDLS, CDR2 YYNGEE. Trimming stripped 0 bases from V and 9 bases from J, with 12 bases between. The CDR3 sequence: CASSVGQSVAQYF. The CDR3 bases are TGTGCCAGCAGCGTAGGCCAGTCAGTGGCCCAGTACTTC.

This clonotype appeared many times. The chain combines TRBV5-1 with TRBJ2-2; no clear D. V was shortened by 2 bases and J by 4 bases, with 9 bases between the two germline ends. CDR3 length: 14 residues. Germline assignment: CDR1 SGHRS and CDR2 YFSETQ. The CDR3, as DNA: TGCGCCAGCAGCTTAAAGGAGCGCACCGGGGAGCTGTTTTTT. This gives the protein CASSLKERTGELFF.

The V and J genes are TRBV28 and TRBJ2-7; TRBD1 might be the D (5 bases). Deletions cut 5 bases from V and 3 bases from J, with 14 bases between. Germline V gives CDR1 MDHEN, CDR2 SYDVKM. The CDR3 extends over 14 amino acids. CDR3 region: CASSPWSQGYEQYF. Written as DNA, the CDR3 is TGTGCCAGCAGTCCTTGGTCTCAGGGCTACGAGCAGTACTTC.

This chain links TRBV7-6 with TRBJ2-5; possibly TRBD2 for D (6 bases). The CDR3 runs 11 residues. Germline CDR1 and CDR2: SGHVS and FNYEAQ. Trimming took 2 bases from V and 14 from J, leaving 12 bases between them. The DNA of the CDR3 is TGTGCCAGCAGCTTAATGCCGGGAGTATACTTC. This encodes CASSLMPGVYF.

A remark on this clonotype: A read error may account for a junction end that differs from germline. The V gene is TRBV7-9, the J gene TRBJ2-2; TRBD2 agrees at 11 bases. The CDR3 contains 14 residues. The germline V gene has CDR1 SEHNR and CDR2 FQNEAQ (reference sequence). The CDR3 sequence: CAGGTSGNTGKLSF. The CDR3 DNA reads TGTGCCGGGGGGACTAGCGGTAACACCGGGAAGCTGTCTTTC.

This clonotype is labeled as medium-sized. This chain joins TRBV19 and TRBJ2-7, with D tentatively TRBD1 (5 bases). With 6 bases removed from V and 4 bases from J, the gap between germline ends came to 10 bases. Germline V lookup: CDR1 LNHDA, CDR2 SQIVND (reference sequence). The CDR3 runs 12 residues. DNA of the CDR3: TGTGCCAGTAGCGGAAGGGGTTACGAGCAGTACTTC. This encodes CASSGRGYEQYF.

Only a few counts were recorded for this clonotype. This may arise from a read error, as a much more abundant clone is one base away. CDR3 in amino acids: CASGLWGSSAYEQYF. The CDR3 coding sequence is TGTGCTAGTGGTTTGTGGGGGAGTTCTGCCTACGAGCAGTACTTC. This chain uses TRBV12-5 with TRBJ2-7; D possibly uses TRBD1 or TRBD2 (5 bases each). Germline V lookup: CDR1 LGHNT, CDR2 FRNRAP. There are 15 residues in the CDR3. The V end lost 2 bases, the J end lost 2 bases, and 13 bases lay between the germline ends.

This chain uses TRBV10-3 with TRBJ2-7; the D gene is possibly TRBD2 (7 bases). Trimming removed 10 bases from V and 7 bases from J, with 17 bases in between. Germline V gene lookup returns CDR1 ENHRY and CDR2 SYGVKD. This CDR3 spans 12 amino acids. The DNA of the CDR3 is TGTGCCAATTTGGGGAGGGGGGGGGAGCAGTACGTC. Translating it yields CANLGRGGEQYV.

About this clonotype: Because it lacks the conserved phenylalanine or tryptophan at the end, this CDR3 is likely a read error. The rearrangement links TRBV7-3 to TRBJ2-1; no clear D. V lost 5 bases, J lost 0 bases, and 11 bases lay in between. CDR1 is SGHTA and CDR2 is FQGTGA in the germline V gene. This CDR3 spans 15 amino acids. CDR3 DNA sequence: TGTGCCAGCAGCGTAGATCAGAGCTCCTACAATGAGCAGTTCAGA. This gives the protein CASSVDQSSYNEQFR.

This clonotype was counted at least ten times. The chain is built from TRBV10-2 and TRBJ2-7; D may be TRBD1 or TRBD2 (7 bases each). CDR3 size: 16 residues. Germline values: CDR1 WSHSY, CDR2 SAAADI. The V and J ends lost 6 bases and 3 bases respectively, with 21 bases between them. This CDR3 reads CASSDPGGGSSYEQYF. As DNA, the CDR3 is TGCGCCAGCAGCGACCCAGGGGGGGGCTCCAGCTACGAGCAGTACTTC.

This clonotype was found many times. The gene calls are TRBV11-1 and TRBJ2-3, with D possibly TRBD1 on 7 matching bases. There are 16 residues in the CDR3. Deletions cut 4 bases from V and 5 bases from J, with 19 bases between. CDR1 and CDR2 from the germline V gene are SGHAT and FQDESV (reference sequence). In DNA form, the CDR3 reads TGTGCCAGCAGCTCACGTTCAGGGGGGCGTGGAGATACGCAGTATTTT. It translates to CASSSRSGGRGDTQYF.

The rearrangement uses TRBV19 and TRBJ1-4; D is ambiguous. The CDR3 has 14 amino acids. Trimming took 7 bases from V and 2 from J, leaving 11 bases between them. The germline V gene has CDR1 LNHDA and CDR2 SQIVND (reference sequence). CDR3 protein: CASMPGWTNEKLFF. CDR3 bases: TGTGCCAGTATGCCGGGATGGACTAATGAAAAACTGTTTTTT.

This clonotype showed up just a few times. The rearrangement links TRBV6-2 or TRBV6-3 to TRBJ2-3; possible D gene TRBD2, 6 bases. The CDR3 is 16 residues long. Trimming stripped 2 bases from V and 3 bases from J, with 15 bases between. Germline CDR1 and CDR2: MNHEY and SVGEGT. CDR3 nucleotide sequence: TGTGCCAGCAGTTACGCGGGGTTAATACAGACAGATACGCAGTATTTT. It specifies CASSYAGLIQTDTQYF.

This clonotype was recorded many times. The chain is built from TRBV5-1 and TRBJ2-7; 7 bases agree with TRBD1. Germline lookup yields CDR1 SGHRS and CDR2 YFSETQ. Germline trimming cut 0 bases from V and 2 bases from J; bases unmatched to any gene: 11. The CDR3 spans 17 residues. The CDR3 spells CASSLGTGGALAYEQYF. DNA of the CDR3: TGCGCCAGCAGCTTGGGGACAGGTGGGGCGCTCGCCTACGAGCAGTACTTC.